This TCR beta chain derives from a study of identifying expanded T cells in peripheral blood. General study results and limits: Around 1.2 clones differed between technical replicates, versus roughly 17 and 20 over time. Across healthy donors, higher total template counts meant significantly greater approximately two-week count variance.

Sequencing used immunoSEQ multiplex PCR; TCRdb keeps in-frame clones, though not all of them. The sample contains roughly 84,000 clones, around nine tenths of which appear only once. During the collection period, no donor immune events like infections were recorded. The V end was cut by 4 bases, the J end by 5 bases, with 18 bases between. The CDR3 covers 15 residues. The germline CDR1 and CDR2 sequences are SGDLS and YYNGEE. Regarding this clone: As yet, its antigen is unknown.

This receptor was obtained from a person between 18 and 70 years old in good health. The rearrangement uses TRBV9 and TRBJ1-2; D possibly corresponds to TRBD1 (5 bases). What was sequenced was blood. The CDR3: CASSPFSRRGYGYTF. The DNA for the CDR3 is TGTGCCAGCAGCCCTTTCTCACGTAGGGGATATGGCTACACCTTC. Full variable domain (rest looked up from reference TRBV9 and TRBJ1-2): DSGVTQTPKHLITATGQRVTLRCSPRSGDLSVYWYQQSLDQGLQFLIQYYNGEERAKGNILERFSAQQFPDLHSELNLSSLELGDSALYFCASSPFSRRGYGYTFGSGTRLTVV.